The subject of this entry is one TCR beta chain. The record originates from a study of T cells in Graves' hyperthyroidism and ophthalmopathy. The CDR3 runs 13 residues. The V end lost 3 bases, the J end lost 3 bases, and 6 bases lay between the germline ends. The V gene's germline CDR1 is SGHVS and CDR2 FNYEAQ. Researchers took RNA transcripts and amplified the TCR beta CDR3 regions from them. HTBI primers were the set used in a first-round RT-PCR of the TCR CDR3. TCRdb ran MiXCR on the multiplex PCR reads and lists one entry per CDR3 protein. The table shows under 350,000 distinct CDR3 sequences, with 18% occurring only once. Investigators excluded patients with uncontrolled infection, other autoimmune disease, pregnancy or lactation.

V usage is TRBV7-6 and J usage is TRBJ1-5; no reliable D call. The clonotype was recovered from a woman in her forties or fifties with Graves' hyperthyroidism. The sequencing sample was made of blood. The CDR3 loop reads CASSLEVNQPQHF. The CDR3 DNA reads TGTGCCAGCAGCTTGGAGGTCAATCAGCCCCAGCATTTT.